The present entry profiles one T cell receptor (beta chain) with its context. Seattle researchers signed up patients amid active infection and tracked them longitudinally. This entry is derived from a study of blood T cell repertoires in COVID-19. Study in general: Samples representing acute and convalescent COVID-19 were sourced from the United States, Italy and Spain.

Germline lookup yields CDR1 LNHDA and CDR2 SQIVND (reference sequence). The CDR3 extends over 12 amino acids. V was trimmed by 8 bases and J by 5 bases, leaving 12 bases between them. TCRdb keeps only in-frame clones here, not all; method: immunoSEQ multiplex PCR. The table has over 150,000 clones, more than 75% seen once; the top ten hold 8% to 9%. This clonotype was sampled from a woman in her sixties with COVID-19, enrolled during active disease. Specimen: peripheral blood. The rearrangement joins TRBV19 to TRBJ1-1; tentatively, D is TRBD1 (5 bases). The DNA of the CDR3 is TGTGCCAGTGGGGGGACCAAGACTGAAGCTTTCTTT. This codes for CASGGTKTEAFF.